The next 16 T cell receptor beta chains were all read from a single sample in a study of blood T cell dynamics during melanoma immunotherapy. Time point here: pre-treatment baseline. The protocol was immunoSEQ multiplex PCR, while the TCRdb copy is restricted to in-frame clones and leaves out a portion. The data hold several thousand clones, with roughly 97% observed a single time. The sequences come from effector memory CD8+ T cells from blood, collected from a patient treated with checkpoint blockade. These receptors were obtained from a human donor with melanoma.

The chain carries TRBV4-1 and TRBJ2-3, with TRBD2 matching 11 bases. Germline V gene sequence: CDR1 MGHRA, CDR2 YSYEKL. Germline trimming cut 2 bases from V and 5 bases from J; bases unmatched to any gene: 6. The CDR3 spans 16 residues. CDR3 region: CASSQSSGRAGDTQYF. The CDR3 DNA sequence: TGCGCCAGCAGCCAAAGTAGCGGGAGGGCCGGAGATACGCAGTATTTT.

CDR3 loop: CASSETGTETQYF. As DNA, the CDR3 is TGTGCCAGCAGCGAAACAGGGACGGAGACCCAGTACTTC. The chain recombines TRBV5-6 with TRBJ2-5; a possible D gene is TRBD1 (6 bases). V lost 4 bases and J 5 bases, leaving 12 bases between the germline ends. The length of the CDR3 is 13 residues. Per the germline V gene, CDR1 is SGHDT and CDR2 is YYEEEE. Filled out from reference TRBV5-6 and TRBJ2-5, the complete variable domain reads DAGVTQSPTHLIKTRGQQVTLRCSPKSGHDTVSWYQQALGQGPQFIFQYYEEEERQRGNFPDRFSGHQFPNYSSELNVNALLLGDSALYLCASSETGTETQYFGPGTRLLVL.

The genes are TRBV28 and TRBJ2-7; D remains ambiguous. Germline assignment: CDR1 MDHEN and CDR2 SYDVKM. There are 16 residues in the CDR3. V shed 3 bases and J shed 2 bases, with 17 bases lying between them. For the CDR3, the DNA is TGTGCCAGCAGTTTGAAACCTACCTGGGGAACCTACGAGCAGTACTTC. Translation: CASSLKPTWGTYEQYF.

V usage is TRBV11-3 and J usage is TRBJ2-5, with D maybe TRBD1 (6 bases). V dropped 1 base and J dropped 2 bases, with 8 bases sitting between them. This CDR3 has 14 amino acids. The germline V gene has CDR1 SGHNT and CDR2 YENEEA. DNA of the CDR3: TGTGCCAGCAGCTTAGGGACAGAGCAAGAGACCCAGTACTTC. Translating it yields CASSLGTEQETQYF.

This rearrangement joins TRBV7-9 to TRBJ2-1; 8 nucleotides agree with TRBD2. The CDR3 extends over 13 amino acids. Germline CDR1 is SEHNR and CDR2 is FQNEAQ (reference sequence). The V segment lost 5 bases and the J segment 6 bases; nucleotides outside the gene matches: 3. Written as DNA, the CDR3 is TGTGCCAGCAGCGGGACTAGTTTCAATGAGCAGTTCTTC. Encoded protein: CASSGTSFNEQFF.

This chain joins TRBV27 and TRBJ1-5; 8 nucleotides agree with TRBD1. Germline CDR1 and CDR2: MNHEY and SMNVEV (reference sequence). V shed 6 bases, J shed 4 bases, and the junction held 5 bases outside the gene matches. The CDR3 is made up of 14 amino acids. The CDR3 spells CASSPQGANQPQHF. CDR3 nucleotide sequence: TGTGCCAGCAGCCCCCAGGGGGCGAATCAGCCCCAGCATTTT.

The rearrangement uses TRBV28 and TRBJ2-1, with a weak D call TRBD2 (6 bases). CDR1 is MDHEN and CDR2 is SYDVKM in the germline V gene. V lost 4 bases and J 0 bases, leaving 13 bases between the germline ends. The CDR3 extends over 16 amino acids. The CDR3 DNA is TGTGCCAGCAGTTCGGCTAGCGAGGCCTCCTACAATGAGCAGTTCTTC. Translation: CASSSASEASYNEQFF.

The CDR3 DNA follows: TGCGCCAGCAGCTTGGAGCCGGGAGGGGATACGCAGTATTTT. Encoded protein: CASSLEPGGDTQYF. This sequence joins TRBV5-1 and TRBJ2-3; 8 bases are a match to TRBD2. The CDR3 is 14 amino acids. The trim removed 0 bases at V and 6 bases at J, leaving 3 bases unmatched. Germline CDR1 is SGHRS and CDR2 is YFSETQ.

Only one count was recorded for this clone. This chain joins TRBV10-2 and TRBJ2-4; D remains ambiguous. Germline-derived CDR1 and CDR2 are WSHSY and SAAADI. The ends were cut back, 2 bases at V and 1 base at J, with 6 bases in the middle. The CDR3 extends over 14 amino acids. For the CDR3, the DNA is TGCGCCAGCAGTGAGAGTAGGGCCAAAAACATTCAGTACTTC. Its translation: CASSESRAKNIQYF.

The J gene is TRBJ2-7, the V gene TRBV6-1; 9 nucleotides match TRBD2. The CDR3 has 16 residues. V lost 2 bases to trimming and J lost 6 bases; unmatched junction nucleotides: 11. Germline V lookup: CDR1 MNHNS, CDR2 SASEGT. The CDR3 coding sequence is TGTGCCAGCAGTGAAAGGTGGCTAGCGGGGAAAGGCGAGCAGTACTTC. Translation: CASSERWLAGKGEQYF.

The genes are TRBV18 and TRBJ2-6, with TRBD1 matching over 7 bases. The CDR3 runs 16 residues. The trim removed 3 bases at V and 4 bases at J, leaving 6 bases unmatched. Germline CDR1 KGHSH, CDR2 LQKENI. CDR3 sequence reads: CASSPDRGRGANVLTF. The CDR3 DNA sequence: TGTGCCAGCTCACCGGATAGGGGGCGCGGGGCCAACGTCCTGACTTTC.

The chain is built from TRBV11-3 and TRBJ2-7; D possibly uses TRBD1 or TRBD2 (5 bases each). This CDR3 is 14 amino acids long. CDR1 and CDR2 from the germline V gene are SGHNT and YENEEA. The germline V and J ends were trimmed by 5 bases and 2 bases, with 13 bases remaining between them. CDR3 loop: CASSPRDGAYEQYF. The CDR3 nucleotides are TGTGCCAGCAGCCCCCGGGACGGAGCCTACGAGCAGTACTTC.

The chain recombines TRBV6-5 with TRBJ2-7, with TRBD1 as a possible D gene (5 bases). Trimming took off 6 bases at V and 5 bases at J, with 11 bases between the two ends. The germline V gene has CDR1 MNHEY and CDR2 SVGAGI. The CDR3 is made up of 12 amino acids. The CDR3 DNA sequence: TGTGCCAGCAGACACGGCAGGGACGAGCAGTACTTC. As protein: CASRHGRDEQYF.

This clone has only one observation. The V and J genes are TRBV9 and TRBJ1-2; tentative D call: TRBD1 (6 bases). Trimming stripped 3 bases from V and 2 bases from J, with 11 bases between. This CDR3 is 14 amino acids long. From germline, CDR1 is SGDLS and CDR2 YYNGEE. This CDR3 reads CASSGTGHNYGYTF. DNA of the CDR3: TGTGCCAGCAGCGGTACGGGACACAACTATGGCTACACCTTC. The whole variable domain, remainder taken from reference TRBV9 and TRBJ1-2, is DSGVTQTPKHLITATGQRVTLRCSPRSGDLSVYWYQQSLDQGLQFLIQYYNGEERAKGNILERFSAQQFPDLHSELNLSSLELGDSALYFCASSGTGHNYGYTFGSGTRLTVV.

V and J are TRBV6-1 and TRBJ2-7, with TRBD1 identical over 7 bases. Looked up from germline, CDR1 is MNHNS and CDR2 is SASEGT. J lost 3 bases, V lost 4 bases, and 6 bases had no gene match. This CDR3 spans 14 amino acids. DNA for the CDR3: TGTGCCAGCAGTGGGGGGCCAGGGGGCTACGAGCAGTACTTC. It yields the protein CASSGGPGGYEQYF.

The chain has TRBV18 and TRBJ2-1; D perhaps matches TRBD1 (5 bases). There are 14 residues in the CDR3. Germline V gives CDR1 KGHSH, CDR2 LQKENI. Trimming took off 2 bases at V and 3 bases at J, with 8 bases between the two ends. The CDR3 DNA reads TGTGCCAGCTCACCAGGGGCGAACTACAATGAGCAGTTCTTC. Protein sequence: CASSPGANYNEQFF.